The clone carrying this T cell receptor beta chain was counted ten times or more. Its target is unknown. Each CDR3 protein gets one entry after TCRdb re-called the 5' RACE reads with MiXCR. The table includes about 260,000 distinct CDR3 sequences, 20% to 30% detected once. This record belongs to a study of CD8 T cells in ankylosing spondylitis. Findings and limits, study-wide: Disease-associated clones were CD8+ and fairly uncommon in peripheral blood. Disease-linked clones reportedly showed significant enrichment in matched ankylosing spondylitis synovial fluid.

The CDR3 extends over 12 amino acids. The germline V gene has CDR1 SGHRS and CDR2 YFSETQ. V lost 2 bases and J lost 1, with 2 bases in between. The rearrangement uses TRBV5-1 and TRBJ2-3, with D unclear. The sequenced sample consisted of blood, either unsorted or a sorted T cell fraction (not recorded which). The receptor comes from a male donor with ankylosing spondylitis or in good health (not recorded which). Here the CDR3 DNA reads TGCGCCAGCAGCTTTGGCACAGATACGCAGTATTTT. Its translation: CASSFGTDTQYF. Full variable domain (outside the CDR3, taken from reference TRBV5-1 and TRBJ2-3): KAGVTQTPRYLIKTRGQQVTLSCSPISGHRSVSWYQQTPGQGLQFLFEYFSETQRNKGNFPGRFSGRQFSNSRSEMNVSTLELGDSALYLCASSFGTDTQYFGPGTRLTVL.